Shown below are 25 T cell receptor beta chains from a single sample sequenced in a study of OX40 agonist ivuxolimab in advanced cancers. Libraries came from the immunoSEQ multiplex PCR assay. As stored in TCRdb, this immuneACCESS dataset retains in-frame rearrangements with V and J assigned. A fraction of the clones does not appear; measured against another copy, unresolved V genes explain less than half of the discrepancy, and the remainder lacks a known reason. The sample yields 30,000 to 45,000 clones; over 80% were counted once. The top ten hold 25% to 35% of the sample. Sample: CD4+ or CD8+ T cells sorted from blood, taken in a trial of the OX40 agonist ivuxolimab. The receptors originated from an adult with an advanced solid tumor such as melanoma, head and neck, liver or kidney cancer.

The chain joins TRBV10-1 to TRBJ2-3; TRBD2 matches 8 bases. The V gene's germline CDR1 is WNHNN and CDR2 SYGVQD (reference sequence). The CDR3 has 14 residues. V shed 4 bases, J shed 5 bases, and the junction held 5 bases outside the gene matches. The CDR3 coding sequence is TGCGCCAGCAGTGGAGCGGGAGTGGGAGATACGCAGTATTTT. Amino acids: CASSGAGVGDTQYF.

Here the CDR3 DNA reads TGCGCCAGCAGCCAAGGATGGGGGGAAAGAACCGGGGAGCTGTTTTTT. Protein sequence: CASSQGWGERTGELFF. The chain couples TRBV4-1 to TRBJ2-2; a possible D gene is TRBD2 (6 bases). The V gene's germline CDR1 is MGHRA and CDR2 YSYEKL. Trimming took off 1 base at V and 5 bases at J, with 14 bases between the two ends. The CDR3 is 16 amino acids.

This clone is deemed medium-sized. CDR3 amino acids: CASSLGNQPQHF. The CDR3 bases are TGTGCCAGCAGTTTGGGCAATCAGCCCCAGCATTTT. The V call is TRBV6-6, the J call TRBJ1-5, with D hard to call. Germline lookup yields CDR1 MNHNY and CDR2 SVGAGI (reference sequence). Trimming left V 4 bases short and J 2 bases short, with 3 bases between. This CDR3 has 12 residues.

The gene calls are TRBV14 and TRBJ2-5; D is perhaps TRBD2 (5 bases). Germline CDR1 SGHDN, CDR2 FVKESK. V lost 2 bases and J 5 bases, leaving 9 bases between the germline ends. The CDR3 contains 13 residues. CDR3 loop: CASSQLARETQYF. CDR3 bases: TGTGCCAGCAGCCAACTAGCACGGGAGACCCAGTACTTC.

The V gene is TRBV5-6, the J gene TRBJ1-6, with D tentatively TRBD1 (6 bases). There are 16 residues in the CDR3. The V end was cut by 2 bases, the J end by 10 bases, with 19 bases between. The germline V gene has CDR1 SGHDT and CDR2 YYEEEE. CDR3 protein: CASSFSLQGIGSPLHF. The CDR3 DNA follows: TGTGCCAGCAGCTTTTCCTTACAGGGTATTGGCTCACCCCTCCACTTT.

V usage is TRBV7-3 and J usage is TRBJ2-3; D may be TRBD2 (5 bases). Per germline, CDR1 SGHTA and CDR2 FQGTGA. The CDR3 consists of 14 residues. Trimming stripped 9 bases from V and 2 bases from J, with 15 bases between. The CDR3 DNA reads TGTGCCAGGAGGGCTACCGGGGTCACAGATACGCAGTATTTT. Amino acid sequence: CARRATGVTDTQYF.

The CDR3 bases are TGTGCCAGTAGTTCCGCAGCGTACAATGAGCAGTTCTTC. Translating it yields CASSSAAYNEQFF. The chain recombines TRBV19 with TRBJ2-1; D unresolved. V lost 5 bases, J lost 4 bases, and 9 bases lay in between. This CDR3 comprises 13 residues. Per germline, CDR1 LNHDA and CDR2 SQIVND (reference sequence).

V usage is TRBV5-1 and J usage is TRBJ2-3; 9 nucleotides agree with TRBD2. The CDR3 has 16 amino acids. V trimming: 4 bases; J trimming: 4 bases; junction bases outside the gene matches: 10. Germline CDR1 and CDR2: SGHRS and YFSETQ. The CDR3 sequence is CASSRLGGGASDTQYF. In DNA, the CDR3 is TGCGCCAGCAGCCGGCTGGGCGGGGGGGCCTCAGATACGCAGTATTTT.

The rearrangement links TRBV7-2 to TRBJ2-7; tentative D call: TRBD2 (5 bases). Per germline, CDR1 SGHTA and CDR2 FQGNSA. Trimming removed 5 bases at V and 0 bases at J, with 11 bases between. This CDR3 spans 14 amino acids. The CDR3 nucleotides read TGTGCCAGCAGCCCCCGGCTAGCCTCCTACGAGCAGTACTTC. Its translation is CASSPRLASYEQYF.

This clone has just one count. The chain recombines TRBV19 with TRBJ2-7, with TRBD1 matching over 10 bases. Germline CDR1 reads LNHDA; CDR2 reads SQIVND (reference sequence). The CDR3 spans 13 residues. With V trimmed by 9 bases and J by 2 bases, 4 bases remained unmatched. CDR3 in amino acids: CASGGTGAYEQYF. CDR3 DNA sequence: TGTGCCAGCGGGGGGACAGGGGCCTACGAGCAGTACTTC.

This chain links TRBV9 with TRBJ1-4; no clear D gene. The CDR3 has 14 residues. Germline loops: CDR1 SGDLS, CDR2 YYNGEE. Deletions cut 3 bases from V and 0 bases from J, with 6 bases between. This chain's CDR3 is CASSGEATNEKLFF. The DNA for the CDR3 is TGTGCCAGCAGCGGGGAGGCAACTAATGAAAAACTGTTTTTT.

This clone has just a few counts. This chain uses TRBV5-1 with TRBJ1-2; TRBD1 agrees at 7 bases. Germline V CDR1 and CDR2: SGHRS, YFSETQ. With V trimmed by 7 bases and J by 1 base, 16 bases remained unmatched. The CDR3 sequence is 17 residues long. This CDR3 is CASRRGPETGINYGYTF. The CDR3 nucleotides read TGCGCCAGCCGGAGGGGACCAGAGACAGGGATTAACTATGGCTACACCTTC.

The chain employs TRBV28 and TRBJ2-5, with D perhaps assigned TRBD1 or TRBD2 (5 bases each). V lost 4 bases, J lost 3 bases, and 15 bases lay in between. CDR1 is MDHEN, CDR2 SYDVKM, per germline. The CDR3 runs to 15 residues. CDR3 nucleotide sequence: TGTGCCAGCAGTTCCCTCGGGGACGCAAAAGAGACCCAGTACTTC. Its protein product is CASSSLGDAKETQYF.

J is TRBJ2-5 and V is TRBV5-1; D call uncertain. Trimming removed 0 bases from V and 1 base from J, with 4 bases in between. This CDR3 region has 13 residues. Germline V gives CDR1 SGHRS, CDR2 YFSETQ. The CDR3 DNA reads as TGCGCCAGCAGCTTGGTCCTCCAAGAGACCCAGTACTTC. This codes for CASSLVLQETQYF. The whole variable domain, remainder taken from reference TRBV5-1 and TRBJ2-5, is KAGVTQTPRYLIKTRGQQVTLSCSPISGHRSVSWYQQTPGQGLQFLFEYFSETQRNKGNFPGRFSGRQFSNSRSEMNVSTLELGDSALYLCASSLVLQETQYFGPGTRLLVL.

The chain carries TRBV6-1 and TRBJ2-7; TRBD1 agrees at 7 bases. The V and J ends lost 8 bases and 3 bases, in that order; junction bases with no gene match: 10. This CDR3 spans 14 amino acids. Germline V gene lookup returns CDR1 MNHNS and CDR2 SASEGT. The CDR3 nucleotides are TGTGCCAGCGGGTACCGGGACAGTAACTACGAGCAGTACTTC. It encodes CASGYRDSNYEQYF.

This rearrangement joins TRBV5-6 to TRBJ2-5; the match to TRBD1 covers 8 bases. Gene TRBJ2-7 matches the end of the DNA better, so the J call may be wrong. Germline CDR1 reads SGHDT; CDR2 reads YYEEEE. The CDR3 totals 12 residues. CDR3 nucleotide sequence: TGTGCCAGCAGCTGGACAGGGATCGAGCAGTACTTC. Protein product: CASSWTGIEQYF.

This clone was seen a few times. The chain uses TRBV2 and TRBJ1-3, with no clear D. Trimming pared 6 bases from V and 3 bases from J, leaving 6 bases between. CDR1 and CDR2 (germline): SNHLY, FYNNEI. This CDR3 contains 12 residues. In nucleotides, the CDR3 is TGTGCCAGCAGCGGAAATGGAAACACCATATATTTT. Its translation: CASSGNGNTIYF.

This chain joins TRBV11-2 and TRBJ2-7; the D gene is possibly TRBD2 (6 bases). V dropped 5 bases and J dropped 3 bases, with 14 bases sitting between them. The CDR3 is made up of 14 amino acids. CDR1 and CDR2 from the germline V gene are SGHAT and FQNNGV. The CDR3 DNA is TGTGCCAGCAGCCCGGGGGACTGGCACTACGAGCAGTACTTC. Amino acid sequence: CASSPGDWHYEQYF.

V and J are TRBV11-3 and TRBJ2-5; D not resolved. CDR1 is SGHNT and CDR2 is YENEEA in the germline V gene. The CDR3 runs 15 residues. V dropped 0 bases and J dropped 7 bases, with 15 bases sitting between them. CDR3 sequence reads: CASSLDRERSTTQYF. The CDR3 DNA reads as TGTGCCAGCAGCTTAGATAGAGAAAGATCAACGACCCAGTACTTC. Together with reference TRBV11-3 and TRBJ2-5, the CDR3 gives the full variable domain: EAGVVQSPRYKIIEKKQPVAFWCNPISGHNTLYWYLQNLGQGPELLIRYENEEAVDDSQLPKDRFSAERLKGVDSTLKIQPAELGDSAVYLCASSLDRERSTTQYFGPGTRLLVL.

This clone has only a few counts. The gene calls are TRBV19 and TRBJ2-1; 10 positions match TRBD1. The germline V gene has CDR1 LNHDA and CDR2 SQIVND (reference sequence). The V and J ends lost 3 bases and 6 bases, in that order; junction bases with no gene match: 2. The CDR3 covers 14 residues. The CDR3: CASSMGQGPNEQFF. CDR3 coding DNA: TGTGCCAGTAGTATGGGACAGGGGCCCAATGAGCAGTTCTTC.

The chain uses TRBV6-5 and TRBJ2-5, with 7 nucleotides matching TRBD2. J was trimmed by 5 bases and V by 2 bases; bases with no gene match: 8. The CDR3 is made up of 15 amino acids. Germline V gene data show CDR1 as MNHEY and CDR2 as SVGAGI. DNA for the CDR3: TGTGCCAGCAGTTACCCGGGAGCCGGGAGGGAGACCCAGTACTTC. As protein: CASSYPGAGRETQYF.

This chain uses TRBV19 with TRBJ2-3; D perhaps matches TRBD2 (7 bases). Deletions cut 6 bases from V and 6 bases from J, with 19 bases between. Germline-derived CDR1 and CDR2 are LNHDA and SQIVND (reference sequence). The CDR3 is 15 residues long. The CDR3 reads CASSPQGRGDDTQYF. The DNA of the CDR3 is TGTGCCAGTAGCCCCCAGGGGAGGGGGGATGATACGCAGTATTTT.

This clone appeared once. The chain carries TRBV18 and TRBJ2-1; D is perhaps TRBD1 (6 bases). Germline lookup yields CDR1 KGHSH and CDR2 LQKENI. The germline V and J ends were trimmed by 1 base and 6 bases, with 19 bases remaining between them. The CDR3 sequence is 17 residues long. CDR3 coding DNA: TGTGCCAGCTCACCACAACTACAGGGATCCTACAGCAATGAGCAGTTCTTC. Protein sequence: CASSPQLQGSYSNEQFF.

The rearrangement links TRBV5-6 to TRBJ1-2, with 7 positions matching TRBD1. The CDR3 runs 14 residues. Germline lookup yields CDR1 SGHDT and CDR2 YYEEEE. V was clipped by 5 bases and J by 5 bases; unmatched bases: 9. CDR3 nucleotides: TGTGCCAGCAGATTTACAGGGGCACGTTATGGCTACACCTTC. Its translation is CASRFTGARYGYTF.

The chain's CDR3 is CASSRLGDNSYEQYF. The DNA for the CDR3 is TGCGCCAGCAGCCGCCTTGGGGACAACTCCTACGAGCAGTACTTC. V is TRBV4-1 and J is TRBJ2-7, with a possible D match to TRBD1 (6 bases). V dropped 4 bases and J dropped 0 bases, with 13 bases sitting between them. The CDR3 runs 15 residues. CDR1 MGHRA and CDR2 YSYEKL come from the germline V gene.